The 16 T cell receptor beta chains listed next were all sequenced from one sample in a study of shared clonotypes between healthy human individuals. Method: immunoSEQ multiplex PCR; TCRdb's copy keeps in-frame clones and lacks some. The sample shows 850,000 to 1,200,000 clones, more than 60% of them seen only once. Sequencing input: memory CD4+ T cells sorted from blood. Subset defined: CD45RA-negative fraction. The receptors derive from a man aged 18 to 29 in good health.

The rearrangement joins TRBV28 to TRBJ1-5; 10 bases agree with TRBD1. This CDR3 is 14 amino acids long. CDR1 MDHEN and CDR2 SYDVKM come from the germline V gene. The ends lost 11 bases at V and 3 bases at J; junction bases unmatched: 7. CDR3 DNA sequence: TGTGCCCACAGACAGGGGGCTTTCAATCAGCCCCAGCATTTT. Its translation is CAHRQGAFNQPQHF.

DNA of the CDR3: TGTGCCAGCAGCGTAGGACAGGGGCTTATGAATGAGCAGTTCTTC. Translation gives CASSVGQGLMNEQFF. The chain couples TRBV5-4 to TRBJ2-1, with 9 bases that match TRBD1. With V trimmed by 4 bases and J by 7 bases, 9 bases remained unmatched. This CDR3 has 15 residues. From germline, CDR1 is SGHNT and CDR2 YYREEE (reference sequence).

The rearrangement uses TRBV21-1 and TRBJ2-4. TRBV21-1 is given as a pseudogene. This CDR3 has 20 residues. CDR3 nucleotide sequence: TGTGCCAGCAGCAGCCCTGGTCGGGACCCCGACGCGCTAGCCAAAAACATTCAGTACTTC. It encodes CASSSPGRDPDALAKNIQYF.

The rearrangement links TRBV7-9 to TRBJ1-2; perhaps TRBD1 as D (5 bases). The CDR3 length is 14 residues. Trimming shortened V by 4 bases and J by 4 bases, and 13 bases separated the two germline ends. Looked up from germline, CDR1 is SEHNR and CDR2 is FQNEAQ (reference sequence). CDR3 region: CASSSEGFTYGYTF. DNA of the CDR3: TGTGCCAGCAGCTCTGAGGGGTTTACCTATGGCTACACCTTC.

V gene TRBV5-6 combines with J gene TRBJ2-7; TRBD1 is a possible D gene (5 bases). Germline assignment: CDR1 SGHDT and CDR2 YYEEEE. CDR3 length: 13 amino acids. Trimming removed 3 bases from V and 7 bases from J, with 14 bases in between. The CDR3 spells CASSSNAPGEQYF. As DNA, the CDR3 is TGTGCCAGCAGCTCGAACGCGCCAGGGGAGCAGTACTTC.

The V call is TRBV29-1, the J call TRBJ1-2; possibly TRBD1 for D (6 bases). V was shortened by 6 bases and J by 0 bases, with 20 bases between the two germline ends. Germline assignment: CDR1 SQVTM and CDR2 ANQGSEA. This CDR3 spans 16 amino acids. The CDR3 reads CSVGGQDSKSNYGYTF. CDR3 DNA: TGCAGCGTAGGGGGGCAGGACAGCAAATCTAACTATGGCTACACCTTC.

This clone was found once. The CDR3 sequence is CASSEGVTDSYEQYF. CDR3 nucleotide sequence: TGTGCCAGCAGTGAAGGGGTTACGGACTCCTACGAGCAGTACTTC. This sequence joins TRBV2 and TRBJ2-7; D is unresolved. V was shortened by 1 base and J by 0 bases, with 10 bases between the two germline ends. This CDR3 contains 15 residues. Per the germline V gene, CDR1 is SNHLY and CDR2 is FYNNEI.

This rearrangement joins TRBV7-9 to TRBJ2-1; D is undetermined. V was cut by 4 bases and J by 6 bases, with 10 bases left in between. Germline loops: CDR1 SEHNR, CDR2 FQNEAQ (reference sequence). This CDR3 has 13 amino acids. The CDR3 DNA reads as TGTGCCAGCAGCTCCCACCGAGGCAATGAGCAGTTCTTC. It translates to CASSSHRGNEQFF. Full variable domain (missing parts from reference TRBV7-9 and TRBJ2-1): DTGVSQNPRHKITKRGQNVTFRCDPISEHNRLYWYRQTLGQGPEFLTYFQNEAQLEKSRLLSDRFSAERPKGSFSTLEIQRTEQGDSAMYLCASSSHRGNEQFFGPGTRLTVL.

The V and J genes are TRBV28 and TRBJ1-2; unclear D gene. The germline V gene has CDR1 MDHEN and CDR2 SYDVKM. The CDR3 loop spans 14 amino acids. V lost 6 bases to trimming and J lost 0 bases, with 11 bases between them. CDR3 sequence (DNA): TGTGCCAGCAGCCCCGCGGCCGCTAACTATGGCTACACCTTC. Encoded protein: CASSPAAANYGYTF.

V is TRBV15 and J is TRBJ1-4; no definite D call. CDR3 length: 17 residues. V shed 2 bases and J shed 0 bases, with 13 bases lying between them. Germline CDR1 is LNHNV and CDR2 is YYDKDF (reference sequence). The CDR3 spells CATSRRGPFATNEKLFF. As DNA, the CDR3 is TGTGCCACCAGCAGAAGAGGGCCCTTTGCAACTAATGAAAAACTGTTTTTT.

The chain is built from TRBV15 and TRBJ1-2; 7 bases fit TRBD1. Germline V lookup: CDR1 LNHNV, CDR2 YYDKDF (reference sequence). This CDR3 contains 15 residues. J was trimmed by 4 bases and V by 3 bases; bases with no gene match: 8. The chain's CDR3 is CATSRGDSSGYGYTF. In DNA form, the CDR3 reads TGTGCCACCAGCAGGGGGGACAGCTCGGGCTATGGCTACACCTTC.

V is TRBV11-3 and J is TRBJ2-1, with TRBD2 identical over 8 bases. Trimming at V came to 4 bases and at J to 2 bases, leaving 1 base not matched to a gene. Germline CDR1 SGHNT, CDR2 YENEEA. CDR3 length: 14 amino acids. The DNA for the CDR3 is TGTGCCAGCAGCTCTAGCGGGCCCTACAATGAGCAGTTCTTC. Translated: CASSSSGPYNEQFF.

This chain connects TRBV5-1 to TRBJ2-2; D is unresolved. CDR3 size: 16 residues. V shed 0 bases and J shed 0 bases, with 9 bases lying between them. CDR1 SGHRS and CDR2 YFSETQ come from the germline V gene. CDR3 loop: CASSLEARSNTGELFF. The CDR3 bases are TGCGCCAGCAGCTTGGAGGCCAGGTCGAACACCGGGGAGCTGTTTTTT.

The gene calls are TRBV11-2 and TRBJ2-3; no reliable D call. CDR3 length: 17 residues. Germline CDR1 is SGHAT and CDR2 is FQNNGV. V was pared by 6 bases and J by 10 bases, with 29 bases between. CDR3 protein: CASRSQKGQALSEAQYF. CDR3 coding DNA: TGTGCCAGCAGGTCACAAAAAGGGCAGGCGCTCAGTGAAGCGCAGTATTTT.

The rearrangement links TRBV11-2 to TRBJ2-1; a possible D gene is TRBD2 (6 bases). Germline lookup yields CDR1 SGHAT and CDR2 FQNNGV. Trimming shortened V by 1 base and J by 7 bases, and 17 bases separated the two germline ends. The CDR3 sequence is 16 residues long. The CDR3 DNA reads TGTGCCAGCAGCTTAGGATCTGGAGGGAGTTTGAATGAGCAGTTCTTC. This codes for CASSLGSGGSLNEQFF.

V and J are TRBV23-1 and TRBJ2-2; D is undetermined. TRBV23-1 is placed among ORFs of uncertain function. Trimming removed 8 bases at V and 0 bases at J, with 19 bases between. The CDR3 extends over 17 amino acids. The CDR3 DNA follows: TGCGCCAGCTCTCCTCCCCCCGGCAGTACGAACACCGGGGAGCTGTTTTTT. Amino acid sequence: CASSPPPGSTNTGELFF.